A selection of T cell receptor beta chains follows, all from one sample in a study of blood T cell repertoires in COVID-19. Only in-frame clones appear in the TCRdb table, and some are missing; sequencing was by immunoSEQ multiplex PCR. This sample has roughly 300,000 clones; about 84% occur once, and the top ten carry 1.5% to 2%. Sequencing used peripheral blood. The receptors shown here come from a woman between 45 and 60 years old with acute or convalescent COVID-19. The CDR3 runs from the conserved cysteine through the conserved F or W. The D gene is left open where the match is weak. Clone size is given for some rows only: seen once, a few or many times, or a class if the clone is expanded.

D gene	CDR3 length	J gene	V gene	clone size	CDR3 protein	CDR3 DNA
.	11	TRBJ2-5	TRBV2	few	CASSAVWTQYF	TGTGCCAGCAGTGCGGTCTGGACCCAGTACTTC
TRBD1	17	TRBJ1-3	TRBV5-6	.	CASSLPLGTAAGNTIYF	TGTGCCAGCAGCCTACCCCTTGGGACAGCAGCTGGAAACACCATATATTTT
TRBD1	13	TRBJ2-7	TRBV12-3/TRBV12-4	.	CASSFGQGDEQYF	TGTGCCAGCAGTTTCGGCCAGGGGGACGAGCAGTACTTC
TRBD2	16	TRBJ2-7	TRBV28	.	CASSLILAGGSYEQYF	TGTGCCAGCAGTTTAATTCTGGCGGGAGGCTCCTACGAGCAGTACTTC
TRBD1	15	TRBJ1-4	TRBV28	.	CASSNGGGIDEKLFF	TGTGCCAGCAGCAACGGAGGGGGCATCGATGAAAAACTGTTTTTT
TRBD2	17	TRBJ2-1	TRBV9	.	CASSRHTGTSGRDEQFF	TGTGCCAGCAGCCGTCACACCGGGACTAGCGGGAGGGATGAGCAGTTCTTC
TRBD1	15	TRBJ2-3	TRBV9	once	CASSVLQGATDTQYF	TGTGCCAGCAGCGTACTACAGGGGGCCACAGATACGCAGTATTTT
TRBD2	18	TRBJ2-7	TRBV10-3	.	CAISESLPSGRSAYEQYF	TGTGCCATCAGTGAGTCTTTGCCCAGCGGGAGGAGCGCCTACGAGCAGTACTTC
.	13	TRBJ2-2	TRBV6-5	.	CAAWRVNTGELFF	TGTGCCGCCTGGAGGGTCAACACCGGGGAGCTGTTTTTT
.	14	TRBJ2-1	TRBV6-4	few	CASSREPSYNEQFF	TGTGCCAGCTCCCGGGAGCCCTCCTACAATGAGCAGTTCTTC
.	13	TRBJ1-1	TRBV18	.	CASSPGQWDEAFF	TGTGCCAGCTCACCGGGACAATGGGATGAAGCTTTCTTT
TRBD1	15	TRBJ1-6	TRBV7-2	few	CASSFRQGWNSPLHF	TGTGCCAGCAGCTTCAGACAGGGTTGGAATTCACCCCTCCACTTT
TRBD1	14	TRBJ2-7	TRBV4-3	.	CASSLRQGGDEQYF	TGCGCCAGCAGCCTGCGACAGGGTGGAGACGAGCAGTACTTC
.	15	TRBJ1-5	TRBV18	.	CASSKDTVSNQPQHF	TGTGCCAGCTCCAAAGACACCGTAAGCAATCAGCCCCAGCATTTT
TRBD1	15	TRBJ1-2	TRBV28	.	CASSTGTATNYGYTF	TGTGCCAGCAGTACGGGGACAGCGACGAACTATGGCTACACCTTC